This T cell receptor beta chain was recorded in a study of blood T cell repertoires in COVID-19. For the study at large: T cells, B-cell-depleted T cells, or PBMCs supplied cDNA or gDNA.

Source study methods: Nucleated cell counts were estimated from reference gene primer amplification. Some clones are missing from TCRdb's copy, which holds only in-frame ones; the method was immunoSEQ multiplex PCR. V and J calls and clone size come straight from that table; D and trimming were deduced from the DNA. The sample carries about 120,000 clones, 80% to 90% recorded once. The ends were cut back, 8 bases at V and 8 bases at J, with 15 bases in the middle. From germline, CDR1 is LNHDA and CDR2 SQIVND (reference sequence). This CDR3 comprises 12 residues. Sequences were obtained from peripheral blood. This sequence originates from a woman aged 45 to 65 with acute or convalescent COVID-19. The rearrangement uses TRBV19 and TRBJ1-1; D is perhaps TRBD1 (6 bases). Here the CDR3 reads CASEGGAPEAFF. The CDR3 coding sequence is TGTGCCAGTGAGGGGGGGGCCCCAGAAGCTTTCTTT.